Each of the 23 T cell receptor beta chains below was sequenced from the same sample in a study of siplizumab effects on memory and regulatory T cells. Clones were read by immunoSEQ multiplex PCR, and TCRdb kept only the in-frame ones, dropping some. The table has about 100,000 clones, more than 85% seen once. The sequenced material came from CD4+ T cells sorted from blood. Receptors originate from a human donor in good health. Some clones in this sample may be carry-over from other donors' samples.

The rearrangement uses TRBV18 and TRBJ2-2; D is possibly TRBD1 (5 bases). CDR1 and CDR2 (germline): KGHSH, LQKENI. This CDR3 has 14 amino acids. V shed 2 bases and J shed 2 bases, with 6 bases lying between them. The CDR3 loop reads CASSPTGNTGELFF. CDR3 DNA sequence: TGTGCCAGCTCACCAACAGGAAACACCGGGGAGCTGTTTTTT.

This chain links TRBV2 with TRBJ2-2; no reliable D call. Germline CDR1 and CDR2: SNHLY and FYNNEI. This CDR3 comprises 13 residues. Trimming pared 4 bases from V and 10 bases from J, leaving 13 bases between. CDR3 coding DNA: TGTGCCAGCAGTGCGGCCCGTTCTTCGGAGCTGTTTTTT. It translates to CASSAARSSELFF. The variable domain in full, with the rest retrieved from reference TRBV2 and TRBJ2-2, is EPEVTQTPSHQVTQMGQEVILRCVPISNHLYFYWYRQILGQKVEFLVSFYNNEISEKSEIFDDQFSVERPDGSNFTLKIRSTKLEDSAMYFCASSAARSSELFFGEGSRLTVL.

V and J are TRBV12-5 and TRBJ2-3, with D possibly TRBD2 on 5 matching bases. Germline-derived CDR1 and CDR2 are LGHNT and FRNRAP. V was shortened by 3 bases and J by 1 base, with 14 bases between the two germline ends. The length of the CDR3 is 16 residues. The CDR3 DNA sequence: TGTGCTAGTGGTTTTGAGGGCTTCCCTGGCACAGATACGCAGTATTTT. Translating gives CASGFEGFPGTDTQYF.

This clone was recorded a few times. This chain joins TRBV18 and TRBJ1-1; possible D gene TRBD1, 5 bases. The CDR3 sequence is 13 residues long. From germline, CDR1 is KGHSH and CDR2 LQKENI. The V end lost 6 bases, the J end lost 5 bases, and 13 bases lay between the germline ends. The CDR3 sequence is CASSQGERTEAFF. The CDR3 DNA sequence: TGTGCCAGCTCGCAGGGTGAGAGGACTGAAGCTTTCTTT.

J is TRBJ2-3 and V is TRBV7-9; D call uncertain. Trimming left V 4 bases short and J 2 bases short, with 7 bases between. The CDR3 is 13 amino acids. Germline V gene data show CDR1 as SEHNR and CDR2 as FQNEAQ (reference sequence). CDR3 protein: CASSSYFTDTQYF. CDR3 bases: TGTGCCAGCAGCTCCTATTTCACAGATACGCAGTATTTT.

V gene TRBV11-2 combines with J gene TRBJ2-3; 9 bases agree with TRBD2. With 1 base clipped from V and 4 bases from J, the junction kept 0 bases outside the gene matches. Germline V gene sequence: CDR1 SGHAT, CDR2 FQNNGV. The CDR3 covers 14 residues. The DNA for the CDR3 is TGTGCCAGCAGCTTAGGGACTAGCGCAGATACGCAGTATTTT. Amino acid sequence: CASSLGTSADTQYF.

This clone was picked up a small number of times. In DNA, the CDR3 is TGCGCCAGCTCGGCCCTCAGGCAAAGTGAAGCTTTCTTT. Its protein is CASSALRQSEAFF. This rearrangement joins TRBV10-1 to TRBJ1-1; D gene uncertain. Trimming shortened V by 8 bases and J by 7 bases, and 17 bases separated the two germline ends. This CDR3 is built from 13 residues. The germline CDR1 and CDR2 sequences are WNHNN and SYGVQD (reference sequence).

In this sample, this clone turned up once. V is TRBV6-1 and J is TRBJ2-1; the D gene is possibly TRBD1 (6 bases). Between the trimmed V and J ends, which lost 2 bases and 8 bases, there was a span of 13 bases. CDR3 size: 14 residues. Germline CDR1 reads MNHNS; CDR2 reads SASEGT. The CDR3 DNA reads as TGTGCCAGCAGTGAAAGTGGGGGCAGCGATGAGCAGTTCTTC. Protein product: CASSESGGSDEQFF.

V usage is TRBV18 and J usage is TRBJ2-7; the match to TRBD1 covers 7 bases. Germline V gene lookup returns CDR1 KGHSH and CDR2 LQKENI. With 2 bases clipped from V and 1 base from J, the junction kept 26 bases outside the gene matches. CDR3 length: 22 residues. The CDR3 DNA reads TGTGCCAGCTCACCATTGTTTCGAGAGGGCAAACAGGGGCCAACTCTTTCCTACGAGCAGTACTTC. It specifies CASSPLFREGKQGPTLSYEQYF.

The rearrangement joins TRBV7-8 to TRBJ2-5; D gene ambiguous. The CDR3 is 10 amino acids. V was shortened by 5 bases and J by 4 bases, with 2 bases between the two germline ends. CDR1 and CDR2 from the germline V gene are SGHVS and FQNEAQ. CDR3 sequence (DNA): TGTGCCAGCAGCCGAGAGACCCAGTACTTC. It specifies CASSRETQYF.

This chain links TRBV15 with TRBJ2-3, with TRBD1 matching over 10 bases. Germline V CDR1 and CDR2: LNHNV, YYDKDF (reference sequence). The length of the CDR3 is 15 residues. The trim removed 4 bases at V and 5 bases at J, leaving 6 bases unmatched. CDR3 in amino acids: CATSTDRGPVDTQYF. The CDR3 nucleotides read TGTGCCACCAGCACCGACAGGGGGCCGGTAGATACGCAGTATTTT.

This chain uses TRBV10-3 with TRBJ1-5, with a weak D call TRBD1 (5 bases). V gave up 2 bases and J gave up 0 bases, with 11 bases separating them. Per germline, CDR1 ENHRY and CDR2 SYGVKD. This CDR3 region has 16 residues. The DNA of the CDR3 is TGTGCCATCAGTGAGGGGGCAAGATTTAGCAATCAGCCCCAGCATTTT. Protein sequence: CAISEGARFSNQPQHF.

The chain is built from TRBV19 and TRBJ2-7; the D gene is possibly TRBD2 (6 bases). From germline, CDR1 is LNHDA and CDR2 SQIVND (reference sequence). V was cut by 3 bases and J by 3 bases, with 15 bases left in between. The CDR3 is made up of 15 amino acids. CDR3 protein: CASSIRPGDIYEQYF. CDR3 sequence (DNA): TGTGCCAGTAGTATTCGACCGGGAGATATCTACGAGCAGTACTTC.

This clone came up once. This chain links TRBV6-5 with TRBJ2-7, with D perhaps TRBD2 (5 bases). Trimming left V 6 bases short and J 1 base short, with 13 bases between. The germline CDR1 and CDR2 sequences are MNHEY and SVGAGI. The CDR3 length is 14 residues. CDR3 sequence (DNA): TGTGCCAGCAGCCAACAGCGGAGGTCCTACGAGCAGTACTTC. This gives the protein CASSQQRRSYEQYF.

This clone has more than one count but fewer than ten. The rearrangement joins TRBV30 to TRBJ2-7; possibly TRBD1 for D (6 bases). Trimming took off 3 bases at V and 5 bases at J, with 11 bases between the two ends. CDR3 length: 12 residues. In germline, CDR1 is GTSNPN, CDR2 SVGIG (reference sequence). In DNA form, the CDR3 reads TGTGCCTGGAGCGGACAGTACAACGAGCAGTACTTC. Encoded protein: CAWSGQYNEQYF. Supplemented by reference TRBV30 and TRBJ2-7, the full variable domain reads SQTIHQWPATLVQPVGSPLSLECTVEGTSNPNLYWYRQAAGRGLQLLFYSVGIGQISSEVPQNLSASRPQDRQFILSSKKLLLSDSGFYLCAWSGQYNEQYFGPGTRLTVT.

The chain links TRBV7-8 to TRBJ2-1; D is perhaps TRBD2 (5 bases). The CDR3 runs 15 residues. Germline V gene sequence: CDR1 SGHVS, CDR2 FQNEAQ. Trimming took 3 bases from V and 5 from J, leaving 14 bases between them. As DNA, the CDR3 is TGTGCCAGCAGCTTGGTCGGGAAGCTTGACAATGAGCAGTTCTTC. Translation gives CASSLVGKLDNEQFF. The whole variable domain, filled in from reference TRBV7-8 and TRBJ2-1, reads GAGVSQSPRYKVAKRGQDVALRCDPISGHVSLFWYQQALGQGPEFLTYFQNEAQLDKSGLPSDRFFAERPEGSVSTLKIQRTQQEDSAVYLCASSLVGKLDNEQFFGPGTRLTVL.

The CDR3 spells CASSQSRTGNTEAFF. Written as DNA, the CDR3 is TGTGCCAGCAGCCAAAGCCGGACTGGGAACACTGAAGCTTTCTTT. This chain connects TRBV6-6 to TRBJ1-1; D is undetermined. The V end lost 6 bases, the J end lost 1 base, and 15 bases lay between the germline ends. Germline V gene lookup returns CDR1 MNHNY and CDR2 SVGAGI (reference sequence). The CDR3 spans 15 residues.

The chain employs TRBV5-1 and TRBJ2-3; possible D gene TRBD1, 5 bases. The ends were cut back, 0 bases at V and 1 base at J, with 12 bases in the middle. The CDR3 runs to 16 residues. CDR1 SGHRS and CDR2 YFSETQ come from the germline V gene. The chain's CDR3 is CASSLDGRVGTDTQYF. The CDR3, as DNA: TGCGCCAGCAGCTTGGACGGCAGGGTCGGCACAGATACGCAGTATTTT.

The gene calls are TRBV6-1 and TRBJ1-1; D gene ambiguous. Germline V gene data show CDR1 as MNHNS and CDR2 as SASEGT. This CDR3 is built from 14 residues. V was pared by 3 bases and J by 4 bases, with 12 bases between. For the CDR3, the DNA is TGTGCCAGCAGTGATTCTGGGGTGGTCACTGAAGCTTTCTTT. Its protein product is CASSDSGVVTEAFF.

V gene TRBV11-3 combines with J gene TRBJ2-7; D not certain. V was shortened by 3 bases and J by 2 bases, with 5 bases between the two germline ends. Germline V CDR1 and CDR2: SGHNT, YENEEA. The CDR3 is 12 residues long. The CDR3: CASSFGPYEQYF. The CDR3 DNA sequence: TGTGCCAGCAGCTTCGGGCCCTACGAGCAGTACTTC.

V gene TRBV19 combines with J gene TRBJ1-5; D might be TRBD1 (5 bases). The germline V gene encodes CDR1 LNHDA and CDR2 SQIVND (reference sequence). V was trimmed by 3 bases and J by 5 bases, leaving 8 bases between them. The CDR3 is 13 residues long. CDR3 in amino acids: CASSIQGDQPQHF. The CDR3 DNA sequence: TGTGCCAGTAGTATTCAGGGAGATCAGCCCCAGCATTTT. Complete variable domain (other parts from reference TRBV19 and TRBJ1-5): DGGITQSPKYLFRKEGQNVTLSCEQNLNHDAMYWYRQDPGQGLRLIYYSQIVNDFQKGDIAEGYSVSREKKESFPLTVTSAQKNPTAFYLCASSIQGDQPQHFGDGTRLSIL.

Points on this clone: This same CDR3 is encoded by further DNA sequences in the sample. The chain carries TRBV20-1 and TRBJ2-3; D is ambiguous. V gave up 0 bases and J gave up 3 bases, with 1 base separating them. The CDR3 spans 11 residues. Germline values: CDR1 DFQATT, CDR2 SNEGSKA (reference sequence). The CDR3 reads CSARETDTQYF. In DNA, the CDR3 is TGCAGTGCTAGAGAGACAGATACGCAGTATTTT.

This clone showed up just once. The chain uses TRBV25-1 and TRBJ1-6; 8 nucleotides line up with TRBD1. V shed 3 bases, J shed 12 bases, and the junction held 16 bases outside the gene matches. The CDR3 totals 17 residues. Germline assignment: CDR1 MGHDK and CDR2 SYGVNS. This CDR3 is CASSDFVAGTGLKPLHF. The CDR3 bases are TGTGCCAGCAGTGATTTCGTCGCCGGGACAGGACTCAAACCCCTCCACTTT.